The text below deals with one T cell receptor (beta chain). V gave up 11 bases and J gave up 4 bases, with 11 bases separating them. The germline CDR1 and CDR2 sequences are LNHDA and SQIVND (reference sequence). The CDR3 is 11 residues long. Some clones are missing from TCRdb's copy, which holds only in-frame ones; the method was immunoSEQ multiplex PCR. The table includes 200,000 to 250,000 clones, around 83% detected once. The data were taken from a study of blood T cell repertoires in COVID-19. The TCR sequence derives from a woman between 45 and 65 years old with acute or convalescent COVID-19. Sequenced input: peripheral blood. This sequence joins TRBV19 and TRBJ2-5; D may be TRBD1 (6 bases). CDR3 residues: CASLGAETQYF. The CDR3, as DNA: TGTGCCTCTCTGGGGGCAGAGACCCAGTACTTC.